These 28 T cell receptor beta chains share one sample of origin, sequenced in a study of cytomegalovirus exposure and HLA in healthy donors. The PCR employed 60 Vbeta primers together with 13 Jbeta primers. The data were produced by immunoSEQ multiplex PCR, yet TCRdb's version contains in-frame clones alone and is incomplete. The top ten hold approximately 4% of the sample, which has fewer than 150,000 clones, about 78% seen once. The specimen sequenced was PBMCs. Receptors originate from a man younger than 35 in good health and CMV-seronegative.

This sequence joins TRBV6-6 and TRBJ1-1; D possibly corresponds to TRBD1 (5 bases). Germline V CDR1 and CDR2: MNHNY, SVGAGI (reference sequence). V lost 7 bases to trimming and J lost 5 bases, with 8 bases between them. The CDR3 loop spans 11 amino acids. CDR3 sequence (DNA): TGTGCCAGCATCCGGGGGACTGAAGCTTTCTTT. Translated: CASIRGTEAFF.

This sequence joins TRBV11-1 and TRBJ2-7, with 8 bases that match TRBD2. CDR1 SGHAT and CDR2 FQDESV come from the germline V gene (reference sequence). This CDR3 is built from 16 residues. Trimming took 2 bases from V and 2 from J; bases not matched to a gene: 8. CDR3 DNA sequence: TGTGCCAGCAGCTTACCAGCGGGGGCCTACCCCTACGAGCAGTACTTC. It is translated as CASSLPAGAYPYEQYF.

The chain carries TRBV5-4 and TRBJ1-2, with 8 bases identical to TRBD1. V was clipped by 5 bases and J by 4 bases; unmatched bases: 7. The CDR3 is 14 residues long. Germline CDR1 is SGHNT and CDR2 is YYREEE (reference sequence). The CDR3 reads CASRDGQGGYGYTF. In DNA, the CDR3 is TGTGCCAGCAGGGATGGACAGGGCGGCTATGGCTACACCTTC.

This clone was found a few times. V is TRBV4-2 and J is TRBJ2-2; TRBD1 agrees at 12 bases. Germline V gene lookup returns CDR1 LGHNA and CDR2 YNFKEQ. The CDR3 is made up of 17 amino acids. The V gene end was trimmed by 7 bases and the J gene end by 7 bases; junction bases not matched to a gene: 13. The CDR3 coding sequence is TGTGCCAGCACCAGCAACAGGGGACAGGGGGCAAACGGGGAGCTGTTTTTT. Translated: CASTSNRGQGANGELFF.

V and J are TRBV29-1 and TRBJ2-3, with a possible D match to TRBD1 (6 bases). The CDR3 length is 14 residues. Trimming left V 5 bases short and J 1 base short, with 13 bases between. Looked up from germline, CDR1 is SQVTM and CDR2 is ANQGSEA. In nucleotides, the CDR3 is TGCAGCGTTATCGACCCAGGGGGCACAGATACGCAGTATTTT. This codes for CSVIDPGGTDTQYF.

CDR3 loop: CAWSVAGPYEQYF. The CDR3 nucleotides are TGTGCCTGGAGTGTTGCGGGGCCCTACGAGCAGTACTTC. The chain carries TRBV30 and TRBJ2-7; a weak D match, TRBD2 (6 bases). This CDR3 is built from 13 residues. Germline CDR1 reads GTSNPN; CDR2 reads SVGIG (reference sequence). The ends were cut back, 0 bases at V and 2 bases at J, with 8 bases in the middle.

The rearrangement links TRBV28 to TRBJ2-1; 8 bases agree with TRBD2. J gave up 6 bases and V 6 bases, and 4 bases lay outside the gene matches. Looked up from germline, CDR1 is MDHEN and CDR2 is SYDVKM. This CDR3 contains 13 residues. The CDR3 is CASRVTSGNEQFF. CDR3 DNA: TGTGCCAGCAGGGTCACTAGCGGCAATGAGCAGTTCTTC.

The chain couples TRBV6-1 to TRBJ2-1, with 12 nucleotides matching TRBD2. V lost 0 bases and J lost 7; bases outside the gene matches: 10. Looked up from germline, CDR1 is MNHNS and CDR2 is SASEGT. CDR3 length: 18 amino acids. CDR3 DNA sequence: TGTGCCAGCAGTGAAGCGCCTAGCGGGAGGGCTCGGGGGAATGAGCAGTTCTTC. It yields the protein CASSEAPSGRARGNEQFF.

This clone occurred once. The rearrangement uses TRBV19 and TRBJ2-7; D is possibly TRBD2 (6 bases). Deletions cut 6 bases from V and 4 bases from J, with 19 bases between. Germline loops: CDR1 LNHDA, CDR2 SQIVND (reference sequence). The CDR3 runs 15 residues. The CDR3 loop reads CASSPSGEVRYEQYF. DNA for the CDR3: TGTGCCAGTAGCCCTTCCGGGGAGGTGCGGTACGAGCAGTACTTC. Full variable domain (missing parts from reference TRBV19 and TRBJ2-7): DGGITQSPKYLFRKEGQNVTLSCEQNLNHDAMYWYRQDPGQGLRLIYYSQIVNDFQKGDIAEGYSVSREKKESFPLTVTSAQKNPTAFYLCASSPSGEVRYEQYFGPGTRLTVT.

In its sample, this clone was seen a few times. The chain recombines TRBV2 with TRBJ2-2, with D uncertain. Germline CDR1 reads SNHLY; CDR2 reads FYNNEI. Trimming removed 6 bases at V and 7 bases at J, with 15 bases between. The CDR3 contains 14 residues. The CDR3 is CASRSRYSIGELFF. DNA of the CDR3: TGTGCCAGCAGGTCACGCTATTCGATCGGGGAGCTGTTTTTT.

This chain links TRBV9 with TRBJ2-3, with 13 positions matching TRBD2. This CDR3 contains 16 residues. V was pared by 3 bases and J by 6 bases, with 7 bases of the junction left unmatched. CDR1 is SGDLS, CDR2 YYNGEE, per germline. The CDR3, as DNA: TGTGCCAGCAGCGCCACTAGCGGGAGGGTAGGGGATACGCAGTATTTT. This gives the protein CASSATSGRVGDTQYF.

The genes are TRBV6-1 and TRBJ1-6; D is uncertain. The CDR3 runs to 16 residues. Trimming cost V 1 base and J 5 bases, with 12 bases left between them. Germline CDR1 and CDR2: MNHNS and SASEGT. CDR3 amino acids: CASSEVLALNNSPLHF. The DNA for the CDR3 is TGTGCCAGCAGTGAAGTATTGGCCCTCAATAATTCACCCCTCCACTTT.

The rearrangement joins TRBV13 to TRBJ1-1; TRBD1 matches 7 bases. Trimming at V came to 5 bases and at J to 0 bases, leaving 9 bases not matched to a gene. CDR1 and CDR2 (germline): PRHDT, FYEKMQ (reference sequence). This CDR3 region has 16 residues. The CDR3 nucleotides read TGTGCCAGCAGCCCCCGGGGACAGTCTATGAACACTGAAGCTTTCTTT. Encoded protein: CASSPRGQSMNTEAFF.

V usage is TRBV2 and J usage is TRBJ2-5, with 9 nucleotides matching TRBD1. J was trimmed by 4 bases and V by 5 bases; bases with no gene match: 8. This CDR3 is built from 15 residues. Germline CDR1 is SNHLY and CDR2 is FYNNEI. This CDR3 is CASSRDRESGETQYF. Written as DNA, the CDR3 is TGTGCCAGCAGTAGGGACAGGGAAAGCGGAGAGACCCAGTACTTC.

CDR3 sequence: CASSLGGSGRARNEQFF. The CDR3 nucleotides are TGTGCCAGCAGCTTAGGCGGTAGCGGGAGGGCCCGCAATGAGCAGTTCTTC. The rearrangement links TRBV7-2 to TRBJ2-1; TRBD2 matches 11 bases. Germline assignment: CDR1 SGHTA and CDR2 FQGNSA. V lost 1 base and J lost 6; bases outside the gene matches: 8. The CDR3 runs 17 residues.

This rearrangement joins TRBV6-6 to TRBJ2-7, with D possibly matching TRBD1 (5 bases). The V gene's germline CDR1 is MNHNY and CDR2 SVGAGI (reference sequence). The CDR3 is 14 residues long. Between the trimmed V and J ends, which lost 0 bases and 3 bases, there was a span of 9 bases. This CDR3 reads CASSYSGRDYEQYF. The CDR3 DNA reads TGTGCCAGCAGTTACTCGGGCAGGGACTACGAGCAGTACTTC.

This clone was found a few times. The chain combines TRBV2 with TRBJ1-1, with unresolved D. V lost 4 bases to trimming and J lost 3 bases, with 12 bases between them. The CDR3 totals 14 residues. Germline V gene sequence: CDR1 SNHLY, CDR2 FYNNEI. CDR3 sequence reads: CASSVGRGDTEAFF. The CDR3 region has the DNA TGTGCCAGCAGTGTAGGACGGGGTGACACTGAAGCTTTCTTT.

The chain links TRBV6-1 to TRBJ1-3, with TRBD1 matching 10 bases. V lost 3 bases, J lost 7 bases, and 3 bases stayed unmatched. This CDR3 comprises 14 residues. Germline assignment: CDR1 MNHNS and CDR2 SASEGT. CDR3 coding DNA: TGTGCCAGCAGTGAGGGACAGGGGAGGAACACCATATATTTT. Translated: CASSEGQGRNTIYF.

V usage is TRBV15 and J usage is TRBJ2-7, with D possibly matching TRBD2 (6 bases). The CDR3 spans 14 residues. V shed 7 bases and J shed 2 bases, with 15 bases lying between them. CDR1 and CDR2 from the germline V gene are LNHNV and YYDKDF (reference sequence). The CDR3 protein is CATNPGVDTYEQYF. CDR3 DNA: TGTGCCACCAATCCGGGGGTCGATACCTACGAGCAGTACTTC.

This clone was counted a few times. This chain links TRBV30 with TRBJ2-7; D is possibly TRBD1 (5 bases). CDR3 length: 15 amino acids. The germline gives CDR1 GTSNPN, CDR2 SVGIG (reference sequence). The V end lost 0 bases, the J end lost 0 bases, and 12 bases lay between the germline ends. The CDR3 bases are TGTGCCTGGAGTGTACTCCCGGACACCTCCTACGAGCAGTACTTC. Translation: CAWSVLPDTSYEQYF.

This chain uses TRBV18 with TRBJ2-1; the match to TRBD1 covers 10 bases. V dropped 3 bases and J dropped 7; count of bases not matched to a gene: 6. Per germline, CDR1 KGHSH and CDR2 LQKENI. This CDR3 has 15 residues. CDR3 coding DNA: TGTGCCAGCTCACCTTACGGACAGGGGGTAAATGAGCAGTTCTTC. Its translation: CASSPYGQGVNEQFF.

This clone has only one observation. CDR3 amino acids: CASSAGTSGSSYNEQFF. In DNA form, the CDR3 reads TGTGCCAGCAGCGCTGGGACTAGCGGGAGCTCCTACAATGAGCAGTTCTTC. The V gene is TRBV9, the J gene TRBJ2-1, with 14 bases fitting TRBD2. V lost 3 bases, J lost 0 bases, and 2 bases stayed unmatched. Germline V CDR1 and CDR2: SGDLS, YYNGEE. The CDR3 contains 17 residues.

This clone came up once. The CDR3 here is CASSVVSRDTQYF. The DNA for the CDR3 is TGTGCCAGCAGCGTAGTTAGTCGGGATACGCAGTATTTT. The V gene is TRBV9, the J gene TRBJ2-3; D is uncertain. Germline CDR1 is SGDLS and CDR2 is YYNGEE. The CDR3 runs to 13 residues. Trimming shortened V by 0 bases and J by 6 bases, and 8 bases separated the two germline ends.

The chain recombines TRBV10-2 with TRBJ1-2; TRBD1 agrees at 9 bases. Unmatched junction bases numbered 0, after V lost 8 bases and J lost 2 bases. Germline-derived CDR1 and CDR2 are WSHSY and SAAADI. There are 12 residues in the CDR3. This CDR3 is CASGQGNYGYTF. The CDR3 DNA reads TGCGCCAGCGGACAGGGGAACTATGGCTACACCTTC.

This clone was detected once. V is TRBV6-6 and J is TRBJ1-3; a weak D match, TRBD1 (6 bases). CDR1 is MNHNY, CDR2 SVGAGI, per germline (reference sequence). The V and J ends lost 6 bases and 3 bases respectively, with 15 bases between them. There are 15 residues in the CDR3. Here the CDR3 reads CASREVTGSGNTIYF. CDR3 in DNA: TGTGCCAGCAGGGAAGTTACAGGGAGTGGAAACACCATATATTTT.

Of note for this clone: Other DNA sequences of this sample code for an identical CDR3. The chain has TRBV5-1 and TRBJ2-1, with D maybe TRBD2 (5 bases). The V and J ends lost 3 bases and 4 bases respectively, with 8 bases between them. Germline V CDR1 and CDR2: SGHRS, YFSETQ. The length of the CDR3 is 13 residues. CDR3 in DNA: TGCGCCAGCAGCTCGGCGGGTTACAATGAGCAGTTCTTC. This gives the protein CASSSAGYNEQFF.

The CDR3 DNA sequence: TGTGCCAGCGGCAAACTAGCGGTAGGCACAGATACGCAGTATTTT. Its protein product is CASGKLAVGTDTQYF. The V and J genes are TRBV6-5 and TRBJ2-3; 8 bases line up with TRBD2. This CDR3 is 15 amino acids long. The V gene end was trimmed by 8 bases and the J gene end by 1 base; junction bases not matched to a gene: 8. CDR1 is MNHEY and CDR2 is SVGAGI in the germline V gene.

The V and J genes are TRBV19 and TRBJ1-2, with 9 bases lining up with TRBD1. V lost 7 bases, J lost 4 bases, and 19 bases stayed unmatched. The CDR3 is 18 residues long. The V gene's germline CDR1 is LNHDA and CDR2 SQIVND (reference sequence). CDR3 DNA: TGTGCCAGTATCCCCTCGGCCAGACAGGGGGGAGGTAGCTATGGCTACACCTTC. This encodes CASIPSARQGGGSYGYTF.